One sample yielded the 25 T cell receptor beta chains listed below, sequenced in a study of T cells in Graves' hyperthyroidism and ophthalmopathy. TCR beta CDR3 region amplification was performed from RNA transcripts. In the first-round RT-PCR of the TCR CDR3, the HTBI primer set was used. TCRdb fed the multiplex PCR reads into MiXCR, producing one record per CDR3 protein. The data show over 150,000 distinct CDR3 sequences, roughly 17% seen once. Input material: blood. All receptors derive from a woman in her fifties or sixties with Graves' hyperthyroidism.

This clonotype appeared a few times. The chain has TRBV6-1 and TRBJ1-1; no clear D gene. V shed 6 bases and J shed 4 bases, with 12 bases lying between them. The CDR3 spans 13 residues. Germline assignment: CDR1 MNHNS and CDR2 SASEGT. Written as DNA, the CDR3 is TGTGCCAGCAGCCCCAGTAGTTTCACTGAAGCTTTCTTT. Amino acids: CASSPSSFTEAFF.

The table lists this clonotype with many counts. The chain recombines TRBV2 with TRBJ2-1; 7 nucleotides align to TRBD2. The junction had 0 bases not matched to a gene; V was cut back by 6 bases and J by 7 bases. The germline CDR1 and CDR2 sequences are SNHLY and FYNNEI. The CDR3 is 11 residues long. Here the CDR3 DNA reads TGTGCCAGCAGCGGGGGGAATGAGCAGTTCTTC. Encoded protein: CASSGGNEQFF. The complete variable domain, with remaining parts taken from reference TRBV2 and TRBJ2-1, reads EPEVTQTPSHQVTQMGQEVILRCVPISNHLYFYWYRQILGQKVEFLVSFYNNEISEKSEIFDDQFSVERPDGSNFTLKIRSTKLEDSAMYFCASSGGNEQFFGPGTRLTVL.

The chain links TRBV7-3 to TRBJ2-2; D is perhaps TRBD1 (5 bases). V dropped 5 bases and J dropped 5 bases, with 12 bases sitting between them. This CDR3 is 14 amino acids long. From germline, CDR1 is SGHTA and CDR2 FQGTGA. CDR3 in amino acids: CASSQAGRTGELFF. CDR3 coding DNA: TGTGCCAGCAGCCAGGCAGGGCGAACCGGGGAGCTGTTTTTT.

The chain has TRBV28 and TRBJ1-1; D is ambiguous. The germline V gene encodes CDR1 MDHEN and CDR2 SYDVKM. This CDR3 region has 15 residues. The V gene lost 10 bases and the J gene lost 0 bases, with 18 bases spanning the gap. The CDR3 region has the DNA TGTGCCATCCTATCACCGGGGAATATGAACACTGAAGCTTTCTTT. The encoded protein is CAILSPGNMNTEAFF.

This clonotype was seen at least ten times. The rearrangement links TRBV4-1 to TRBJ1-1; D is unresolved. Germline V lookup: CDR1 MGHRA, CDR2 YSYEKL. This CDR3 has 14 amino acids. Trimming left V 2 bases short and J 0 bases short, with 7 bases between. CDR3 sequence (DNA): TGCGCCAGCAGCCAACCAGACATGAACACTGAAGCTTTCTTT. Protein: CASSQPDMNTEAFF.

The sample holds many counts of this clonotype. CDR3 in amino acids: CASSLGSGREGNNEQFF. The CDR3, as DNA: TGTGCCAGCAGCTTAGGAAGTGGTCGGGAGGGTAACAATGAGCAGTTCTTC. V and J are TRBV11-3 and TRBJ2-1; 8 bases are a match to TRBD2. The CDR3 has 17 residues. J gave up 5 bases and V 1 base, and 10 bases lay outside the gene matches. CDR1 SGHNT and CDR2 YENEEA come from the germline V gene.

The CDR3 loop reads CASSLRGLSYEQYF. The DNA of the CDR3 is TGTGCCAGCAGCCTCAGGGGGCTTAGCTACGAGCAGTACTTC. V gene TRBV3-1 combines with J gene TRBJ2-7; 8 bases match TRBD1. V lost 4 bases to trimming and J lost 3 bases; unmatched junction nucleotides: 5. The CDR3 contains 14 residues. From germline, CDR1 is LGHDT and CDR2 YNNKEL (reference sequence).

This clonotype was recorded a few times. V and J are TRBV27 and TRBJ1-5, with D possibly matching TRBD1 (5 bases). CDR1 MNHEY and CDR2 SMNVEV come from the germline V gene (reference sequence). This CDR3 is 14 amino acids long. V gave up 4 bases and J gave up 6 bases, with 13 bases separating them. CDR3 loop: CASSWRGGSQPQHF. The CDR3 region has the DNA TGTGCCAGCAGTTGGAGGGGTGGCTCTCAGCCCCAGCATTTT.

The chain recombines TRBV19 with TRBJ1-1; maybe TRBD1 (5 bases). The CDR3 has 12 amino acids. The germline gives CDR1 LNHDA, CDR2 SQIVND (reference sequence). V lost 10 bases and J 6 bases, leaving 15 bases between the germline ends. In DNA, the CDR3 is TGTGCCACTAGGGGCATGGGGGCTGAAGCTTTCTTT. Protein product: CATRGMGAEAFF.

V gene TRBV5-1 combines with J gene TRBJ2-1, with D perhaps matching TRBD2 (6 bases). V was pared by 4 bases and J by 0 bases, with 17 bases between. This CDR3 is 17 amino acids long. Germline assignment: CDR1 SGHRS and CDR2 YFSETQ. In DNA form, the CDR3 reads TGCGCCAGCAGCCAGCTTGGAGGAGGGAGCTCCTACAATGAGCAGTTCTTC. It yields the protein CASSQLGGGSSYNEQFF.

This clonotype was picked up a small number of times. The chain recombines TRBV5-4 with TRBJ2-1; 11 nucleotides match TRBD2. The trim removed 4 bases at V and 0 bases at J, leaving 3 bases unmatched. The CDR3 is 16 amino acids. CDR1 is SGHNT, CDR2 YYREEE, per germline (reference sequence). The CDR3 sequence is CASSRGLADSYNEQFF. The CDR3, as DNA: TGTGCCAGCAGCAGGGGACTAGCGGACTCCTACAATGAGCAGTTCTTC.

The table lists this clonotype with many counts. The V call is TRBV6-1, the J call TRBJ2-7; 7 bases align to TRBD2. The length of the CDR3 is 15 residues. V lost 6 bases to trimming and J lost 0 bases; unmatched junction nucleotides: 8. CDR1 MNHNS and CDR2 SASEGT come from the germline V gene. The CDR3 sequence: CASSTTSVSSYEQYF. The CDR3 bases are TGTGCCAGCAGCACAACTAGCGTTAGCTCCTACGAGCAGTACTTC.

This clonotype was detected only a few times. The rearrangement joins TRBV9 to TRBJ1-2; D is ambiguous. Trimming took 2 bases from V and 3 from J, leaving 17 bases between them. Looked up from germline, CDR1 is SGDLS and CDR2 is YYNGEE. The CDR3 extends over 16 amino acids. In DNA, the CDR3 is TGTGCCAGCAGCGTTGGGTACGCAGACGACCACTATGGCTACACCTTC. As protein: CASSVGYADDHYGYTF. Using reference TRBV9 and TRBJ1-2 for the parts outside the CDR3, the full variable domain is DSGVTQTPKHLITATGQRVTLRCSPRSGDLSVYWYQQSLDQGLQFLIQYYNGEERAKGNILERFSAQQFPDLHSELNLSSLELGDSALYFCASSVGYADDHYGYTFGSGTRLTVV.

This clonotype was seen at least ten times. This sequence joins TRBV13 and TRBJ2-7; 10 nucleotides line up with TRBD2. With 3 bases clipped from V and 2 bases from J, the junction kept 4 bases outside the gene matches. Germline V gives CDR1 PRHDT, CDR2 FYEKMQ (reference sequence). CDR3 length: 15 amino acids. CDR3 in DNA: TGTGCCAGCAGCTTTTCTAGCGGGAGCCCCTACGAGCAGTACTTC. Encoded protein: CASSFSSGSPYEQYF.

This clonotype has ten or more counts. This sequence joins TRBV20-1 and TRBJ1-6; D gene uncertain. Per the germline V gene, CDR1 is DFQATT and CDR2 is SNEGSKA (reference sequence). The CDR3 loop spans 15 amino acids. Trimming shortened V by 3 bases and J by 0 bases, and 9 bases separated the two germline ends. The CDR3 loop is CSARLRSSYNSPLHF. The CDR3 coding sequence is TGCAGTGCTAGGCTCCGTAGCTCCTATAATTCACCCCTCCACTTT.

This chain joins TRBV4-1 and TRBJ2-7, with 13 bases aligning to TRBD2. The CDR3 length is 16 residues. Germline loops: CDR1 MGHRA, CDR2 YSYEKL. Trimming cost V 3 bases and J 5 bases; bases outside gene matches: 7. CDR3: CASSHLWTSGSDEQYF. As DNA, the CDR3 is TGCGCCAGCAGCCATTTATGGACTAGCGGGAGCGACGAGCAGTACTTC.

This clonotype has at least ten counts. The V call is TRBV18, the J call TRBJ1-5; no clear D gene. The length of the CDR3 is 13 residues. The ends were cut back, 2 bases at V and 7 bases at J, with 9 bases in the middle. Germline V gene sequence: CDR1 KGHSH, CDR2 LQKENI. CDR3 sequence (DNA): TGTGCCAGCTCACCAGGGATGGAACAGCCCCAGCATTTT. Protein product: CASSPGMEQPQHF.

This clonotype was seen ten or more times. The chain's CDR3 is CASSHFTVNTEAFF. In nucleotides, the CDR3 is TGCGCCAGCAGCCACTTTACAGTGAACACTGAAGCTTTCTTT. This chain uses TRBV4-1 with TRBJ1-1; D call uncertain. The V gene's germline CDR1 is MGHRA and CDR2 YSYEKL. The CDR3 spans 14 residues. The V and J ends lost 3 bases and 0 bases respectively, with 8 bases between them.

This clonotype occurred many times. This chain links TRBV20-1 with TRBJ1-1; TRBD1 matches at 8 bases. CDR1 is DFQATT and CDR2 is SNEGSKA in the germline V gene (reference sequence). Unmatched junction bases numbered 10, after V lost 5 bases and J lost 5 bases. The CDR3 covers 14 residues. The CDR3, as DNA: TGCAGTGCTCAACCCGGACAGGGATGGACTGAAGCTTTCTTT. Its protein product is CSAQPGQGWTEAFF.

This clonotype was seen repeatedly, ten times or more. V is TRBV6-1 and J is TRBJ2-7; D uncertain. With 7 bases removed from V and 7 bases from J, the gap between germline ends came to 17 bases. Germline V gene data show CDR1 as MNHNS and CDR2 as SASEGT. CDR3 size: 13 residues. The CDR3 sequence: CASMSPTSWEQYF. The DNA for the CDR3 is TGTGCCAGCATGAGTCCGACAAGTTGGGAGCAGTACTTC.

This clonotype was observed many times. V gene TRBV5-5 combines with J gene TRBJ2-7; D might be TRBD2 (6 bases). The CDR3 totals 15 residues. Germline lookup yields CDR1 SGHKS and CDR2 YYEKEE (reference sequence). V was cut by 0 bases and J by 0 bases, with 10 bases left in between. The CDR3 DNA follows: TGTGCCAGCAGCTTGGGGATAGCGGTCTCCTACGAGCAGTACTTC. The encoded protein is CASSLGIAVSYEQYF.

There are many counts of this clonotype. This chain connects TRBV7-9 to TRBJ1-1, with D uncertain. This CDR3 spans 13 amino acids. V was pared by 5 bases and J by 2 bases, with 9 bases between. Germline CDR1 and CDR2: SEHNR and FQNEAQ (reference sequence). CDR3 bases: TGTGCCAGCAGCCCTATTGGCAACACTGAAGCTTTCTTT. Protein: CASSPIGNTEAFF.

A note on this clonotype: A much larger clone sits a single nucleotide away, making a read error possible. CDR3 protein: CASSLSSSWGNTF. As DNA, the CDR3 is TGTGCCAGCAGTTTAAGCTCCTCCTGGGGCAACACCTTC. The V call is TRBV27, the J call TRBJ1-2; D may be TRBD1 (5 bases). The CDR3 covers 13 residues. Trimming removed 2 bases at V and 12 bases at J, with 16 bases between. The germline gives CDR1 MNHEY, CDR2 SMNVEV (reference sequence).

This clonotype was observed at least ten times. The chain links TRBV2 to TRBJ1-2; D is perhaps TRBD1 (6 bases). Germline loops: CDR1 SNHLY, CDR2 FYNNEI. Trimming took off 2 bases at V and 4 bases at J, with 8 bases between the two ends. The CDR3 runs 13 residues. Written as DNA, the CDR3 is TGTGCCAGCAGTGAAAAAGGGGGCTATGGCTACACCTTC. It codes for CASSEKGGYGYTF.

The chain employs TRBV24-1 and TRBJ2-2; no reliable D call. The CDR3 totals 12 residues. Trimming shortened V by 1 base and J by 6 bases, and 2 bases separated the two germline ends. Germline values: CDR1 KGHDR, CDR2 SFDVKD. Here the CDR3 reads CATSDFPGELFF. CDR3 nucleotides: TGTGCCACCAGTGATTTCCCCGGGGAGCTGTTTTTT.